There are many counts of the clone carrying this T cell receptor (beta chain). The data stem from a study of blood T cell repertoires in COVID-19. TCRdb's table, derived via immunoSEQ multiplex PCR, lists solely in-frame clones and lacks some. Among some 100,000 clones listed, roughly 70% were seen once. This CDR3 comprises 16 residues. CDR1 and CDR2 from the germline V gene are SGDLS and YYNGEE. Trimming cost V 3 bases and J 0 bases, with 10 bases left between them. The sequence was obtained from a man between 65 and 80 years old with COVID-19, enrolled during active disease. Sequenced input: peripheral blood. V is TRBV9 and J is TRBJ2-6, with TRBD1 as a possible D gene (6 bases). Here the CDR3 reads CASSGGQSSGANVLTF. The CDR3 bases are TGTGCCAGCAGCGGGGGACAATCCTCTGGGGCCAACGTCCTGACTTTC.